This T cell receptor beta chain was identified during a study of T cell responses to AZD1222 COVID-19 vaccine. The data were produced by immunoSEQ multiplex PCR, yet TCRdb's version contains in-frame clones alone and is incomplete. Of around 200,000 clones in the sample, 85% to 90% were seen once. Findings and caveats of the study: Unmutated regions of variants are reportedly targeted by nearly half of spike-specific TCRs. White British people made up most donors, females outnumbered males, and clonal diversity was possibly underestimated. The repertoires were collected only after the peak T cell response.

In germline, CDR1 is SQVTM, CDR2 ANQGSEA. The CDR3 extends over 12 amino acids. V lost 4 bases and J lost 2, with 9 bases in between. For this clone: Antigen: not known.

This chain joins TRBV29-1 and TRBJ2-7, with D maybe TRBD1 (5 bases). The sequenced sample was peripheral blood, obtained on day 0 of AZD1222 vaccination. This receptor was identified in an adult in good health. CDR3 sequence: CSVVQGTYEQYF. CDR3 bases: TGCAGCGTTGTCCAGGGAACCTACGAGCAGTACTTC.